This is a list of T cell receptor beta chains from one sample in a study of blood T cell repertoires in COVID-19. Sequenced by immunoSEQ multiplex PCR; TCRdb stores in-frame clones only, minus some. Seen here are over 30,000 clones, 80% to 90% observed once, and the top ten hold 4% to 5%. Sample: peripheral blood. The receptors were sampled from a woman in her 70s with active COVID-19. Both conserved end residues are part of each CDR3. D genes are given only for firm matches. The listing skips clone size in some rows; elsewhere it reads once, few, many or a size class.

D gene	clone size	V gene	J gene	CDR3 protein	CDR3 DNA
NA	NA	TRBV7-2	TRBJ1-2	CASSSGLLTHGYTF	TGTGCCAGCAGCTCGGGACTCCTGACCCATGGCTACACCTTC
TRBD2	NA	TRBV24-1	TRBJ2-1	CATSDPTGLAGAKTYNEQFF	TGTGCCACCAGTGATCCTACGGGACTAGCGGGGGCGAAGACCTACAATGAGCAGTTCTTC
TRBD2	NA	TRBV5-1	TRBJ2-5	CASSLDRGTSGKTQYF	TGCGCCAGCAGCTTGGACAGGGGGACTAGCGGAAAGACCCAGTACTTC
NA	NA	TRBV7-3	TRBJ2-2	CASSSPGSNTGELFF	TGTGCCAGCAGCTCCCCAGGGTCGAACACCGGGGAGCTGTTTTTT
TRBD1	few	TRBV13	TRBJ2-5	CASSLAGQGSRETQYF	TGTGCCAGCAGCTTAGCAGGACAGGGGAGCCGAGAGACCCAGTACTTC
NA	once	TRBV7-9	TRBJ2-3	CASSLSPGVLTDTQYF	TGTGCCAGCAGCTTGTCGCCGGGGGTTCTCACAGATACGCAGTATTTT
NA	NA	TRBV9	TRBJ2-2	CASSVETRANTGELFF	TGTGCCAGCAGCGTAGAAACGAGGGCGAACACCGGGGAGCTGTTTTTT
TRBD2	NA	TRBV6-5	TRBJ2-3	CASTPGLGADTQYF	TGTGCCAGCACCCCCGGACTAGGCGCAGATACGCAGTATTTT
TRBD2	NA	TRBV19	TRBJ2-5	CASSNPGGAQETQYF	TGTGCCAGTAGTAACCCGGGGGGAGCCCAAGAGACCCAGTACTTC
TRBD2	NA	TRBV10-1	TRBJ2-1	CASSENPLTSGVYNEQFF	TGCGCCAGCAGTGAGAACCCTTTGACTAGCGGGGTGTACAATGAGCAGTTCTTC
NA	NA	TRBV7-2	TRBJ1-2	CASSLGWAQNYGYTF	TGTGCCAGCAGCTTAGGCTGGGCCCAAAACTATGGCTACACCTTC
TRBD2	NA	TRBV6-2/TRBV6-3	TRBJ2-3	CASSYSTGLAGGLSTDTQYF	TGTGCCAGCAGTTACTCGACGGGACTAGCGGGGGGCCTTAGCACAGATACGCAGTATTTT
NA	NA	TRBV25-1	TRBJ2-4	CASSEYSWGDAENIQYF	TGTGCCAGCAGTGAATATTCTTGGGGAGACGCGGAAAACATTCAGTACTTC
NA	NA	TRBV5-6	TRBJ2-1	CASSFSRGYEQFF	TGTGCCAGCAGCTTCTCCCGCGGCTATGAGCAGTTCTTC
TRBD1	NA	TRBV29-1	TRBJ1-5	CSVSTGGESNQPQHF	TGCAGCGTTTCGACAGGGGGCGAGAGCAATCAGCCCCAGCATTTT
NA	NA	TRBV4-3	TRBJ2-2	CASSFAGRNTGELFF	TGCGCCAGCAGCTTCGCGGGGAGAAACACCGGGGAGCTGTTTTTT
TRBD1	NA	TRBV12-3/TRBV12-4	TRBJ1-1	CASSQTGVAEAFF	TGTGCCAGCAGTCAAACAGGGGTCGCTGAAGCTTTCTTT
NA	NA	TRBV28	TRBJ1-2	CASSFSVIPGAANYGYTF	TGTGCCAGCAGTTTCTCCGTCATACCAGGGGCTGCTAACTATGGCTACACCTTC
NA	NA	TRBV18	TRBJ2-2	CASSPTDTGELFF	TGTGCCAGCTCTCCGACTGACACCGGGGAGCTGTTTTTT
NA	NA	TRBV27	TRBJ2-4	CASSLGRFDIQYF	TGTGCCAGCAGTTTAGGGAGGTTTGACATTCAGTACTTC
NA	NA	TRBV7-8	TRBJ2-5	CASSLFGSDETQYF	TGTGCCAGCAGCTTATTTGGTAGCGATGAGACCCAGTACTTC
NA	NA	TRBV9	TRBJ1-1	CASSSRNEVEAFF	TGTGCCAGCAGCTCCCGAAACGAGGTAGAAGCTTTCTTT
NA	NA	TRBV11-1	TRBJ2-1	CASSLWAGTPKGQFF	TGTGCCAGCAGCTTATGGGCCGGGACACCCAAGGGGCAGTTCTTC
TRBD1	NA	TRBV30	TRBJ1-2	CAWMGDRSNYGYTF	TGTGCCTGGATGGGGGACAGGAGTAACTATGGCTACACCTTC
NA	NA	TRBV11-2	TRBJ1-5	CASSLDGGRQPQHF	TGTGCCAGCAGCTTAGACGGGGGAAGGCAGCCCCAGCATTTT
NA	NA	TRBV4-2	TRBJ1-4	CASSQEVQDNEKLFF	TGTGCCAGCAGCCAAGAAGTCCAGGATAATGAAAAACTGTTTTTT